These T cell receptor beta chains were read from a single sample in a study of PD-L1 blockade in urothelial cancer. The assay was immunoSEQ multiplex PCR, and TCRdb's table has in-frame clones only and misses some. This sample has about 130,000 clones, with approximately 85% found just once. Sequences were derived from PBMCs, sampled around atezolizumab (anti-PD-L1) treatment. These receptors were collected from a man over 45 with urothelial cancer. CDR3s include the opening cysteine and the closing phenylalanine or tryptophan. D genes are given only for firm matches. Rows give clone size only sometimes, using once, few, many, or a class for an expanded clone.

v_gene: TRBV19
abundance: NA
j_gene: TRBJ2-7
d_gene: TRBD2
CDR3aa: CASSSRTRNYEQYF
CDR3nt: TGTGCCAGTAGTTCACGGACTAGAAACTACGAGCAGTACTTC

v_gene: TRBV7-9
abundance: NA
j_gene: TRBJ1-1
d_gene: NA
CDR3aa: CASSLGPGEGRNTEAFF
CDR3nt: TGTGCCAGCAGCTTAGGTCCTGGGGAGGGCCGGAACACTGAAGCTTTCTTT

v_gene: TRBV28
abundance: once
j_gene: TRBJ2-5
d_gene: NA
CDR3aa: CASRTVQETQYF
CDR3nt: TGTGCCAGCCGGACAGTCCAAGAGACCCAGTACTTC

v_gene: TRBV6-1
abundance: NA
j_gene: TRBJ1-5
d_gene: TRBD1
CDR3aa: CASSEFWDRGLNQPQHF
CDR3nt: TGTGCCAGCAGTGAATTTTGGGACAGGGGGCTAAATCAGCCCCAGCATTTT

v_gene: TRBV6-1
abundance: NA
j_gene: TRBJ2-3
d_gene: NA
CDR3aa: CASSEWPGLSTDTQYF
CDR3nt: TGTGCCAGCAGTGAATGGCCCGGACTGAGCACAGATACGCAGTATTTT

v_gene: TRBV7-9
abundance: NA
j_gene: TRBJ2-1
d_gene: TRBD1
CDR3aa: CASSFPGQGNNEQFF
CDR3nt: TGTGCCAGCAGCTTTCCAGGACAGGGCAACAATGAGCAGTTCTTC

v_gene: TRBV6-1
abundance: NA
j_gene: TRBJ2-7
d_gene: NA
CDR3aa: CASSHSGYEQYF
CDR3nt: TGTGCCAGCAGCCACAGCGGCTACGAGCAGTACTTC

v_gene: TRBV7-7
abundance: once
j_gene: TRBJ2-2
d_gene: TRBD2
CDR3aa: CASSLGLAGGPGTGELFF
CDR3nt: TGTGCTAGCAGCTTAGGGCTAGCGGGAGGGCCCGGCACCGGGGAGCTGTTTTTT

v_gene: TRBV7-9
abundance: NA
j_gene: TRBJ2-1
d_gene: NA
CDR3aa: CASSPYLIDGFF
CDR3nt: TGTGCCAGCAGCCCCTACCTTATCGATGGGTTCTTC

v_gene: TRBV28
abundance: NA
j_gene: TRBJ1-4
d_gene: TRBD1
CDR3aa: CASSPSGGSNEKLFF
CDR3nt: TGTGCCAGCAGTCCCTCAGGGGGCTCTAATGAAAAACTGTTTTTT

v_gene: TRBV18
abundance: NA
j_gene: TRBJ2-2
d_gene: NA
CDR3aa: CASSPSLKTTGELFF
CDR3nt: TGTGCCAGCTCACCATCACTGAAAACCACCGGGGAGCTGTTTTTT

v_gene: TRBV28
abundance: NA
j_gene: TRBJ1-2
d_gene: NA
CDR3aa: CASSVDSLYGYTF
CDR3nt: TGTGCCAGCAGCGTAGACAGCCTCTATGGCTACACCTTC

v_gene: TRBV7-9
abundance: NA
j_gene: TRBJ2-7
d_gene: TRBD2
CDR3aa: CASSETSGRAYEQYF
CDR3nt: TGTGCCAGCAGCGAGACTAGCGGGAGGGCCTACGAGCAGTACTTC

v_gene: TRBV9
abundance: NA
j_gene: TRBJ1-6
d_gene: NA
CDR3aa: CASSVGSSYNSPLHF
CDR3nt: TGTGCCAGCAGCGTTGGGAGCTCCTATAATTCACCCCTCCACTTT

v_gene: TRBV27
abundance: NA
j_gene: TRBJ2-7
d_gene: TRBD1
CDR3aa: CASSPGGWGQGIYSYEQYF
CDR3nt: TGTGCCAGCAGTCCCGGGGGATGGGGACAGGGAATTTACTCCTACGAGCAGTACTTC

v_gene: TRBV4-1
abundance: NA
j_gene: TRBJ2-1
d_gene: NA
CDR3aa: CASSQDPTLNEQFF
CDR3nt: TGCGCCAGCAGCCAAGACCCCACACTAAATGAGCAGTTCTTC

v_gene: TRBV21-1
abundance: NA
j_gene: TRBJ1-4
d_gene: NA
CDR3aa: CASRSGGGVDEKLFF
CDR3nt: TGTGCCAGCAGATCCGGAGGAGGGGTGGATGAAAAACTGTTTTTT

v_gene: TRBV6-1
abundance: NA
j_gene: TRBJ2-7
d_gene: TRBD2
CDR3aa: CAGALAGGLYEQYF
CDR3nt: TGTGCCGGCGCACTAGCGGGAGGACTCTACGAGCAGTACTTC

v_gene: TRBV18
abundance: few
j_gene: TRBJ2-2
d_gene: NA
CDR3aa: CASSPPSRGNTGELFF
CDR3nt: TGTGCCAGCTCACCACCTTCCCGGGGGAACACCGGGGAGCTGTTTTTT

v_gene: TRBV15
abundance: NA
j_gene: TRBJ2-2
d_gene: NA
CDR3aa: CATSRGKRQHNTGELFF
CDR3nt: TGTGCCACCAGCAGAGGAAAACGACAGCACAACACCGGGGAGCTGTTTTTT

v_gene: TRBV27
abundance: NA
j_gene: TRBJ2-3
d_gene: NA
CDR3aa: CASTLQGSYTDTQYF
CDR3nt: TGTGCCAGCACCCTACAGGGCTCATACACAGATACGCAGTATTTT

v_gene: TRBV19
abundance: NA
j_gene: TRBJ1-6
d_gene: NA
CDR3aa: CASGGGEGNSPLHF
CDR3nt: TGTGCCAGTGGGGGGGGAGAGGGGAATTCACCCCTCCACTTT

v_gene: TRBV7-3
abundance: NA
j_gene: TRBJ2-1
d_gene: NA
CDR3aa: CASSRTAEQYNEQFF
CDR3nt: TGTGCCAGCAGCCGGACAGCGGAACAATACAATGAGCAGTTCTTC

v_gene: TRBV2
abundance: NA
j_gene: TRBJ2-3
d_gene: TRBD2
CDR3aa: CASSVLAGVGDTQYF
CDR3nt: TGTGCCAGCAGTGTACTAGCGGGAGTTGGAGATACGCAGTATTTT

v_gene: TRBV4-1
abundance: NA
j_gene: TRBJ1-5
d_gene: NA
CDR3aa: CASSQESRDQPQHF
CDR3nt: TGCGCCAGCAGCCAAGAAAGCAGGGATCAGCCCCAGCATTTT

v_gene: TRBV7-9
abundance: NA
j_gene: TRBJ2-3
d_gene: NA
CDR3aa: CASSAAVGTDTQYF
CDR3nt: TGTGCCAGCAGCGCCGCGGTTGGCACAGATACGCAGTATTTT